The next 16 T cell receptor beta chains were all read from a single sample in a study of T-cell reconstitution after alpha-beta-depleted transplantation in children. Unique molecular identifiers tagged the TCRbeta library. MiXCR, run by TCRdb on the PCR reads, gives a single entry per CDR3 protein. The sample consists of around 600,000 distinct CDR3 sequences, about 15% of them appearing once. Sequences were derived from PBMCs from the stem cell graft donor, sampled from the stem cell graft. These receptors originate from a human donor who donated a stem cell graft to a child with acute myeloid leukemia.

This clonotype was recorded a few times. The V and J genes are TRBV7-9 and TRBJ1-4; tentatively, D is TRBD1 (6 bases). V dropped 1 base and J dropped 4 bases, with 10 bases sitting between them. The CDR3 loop spans 15 amino acids. Germline V lookup: CDR1 SEHNR, CDR2 FQNEAQ (reference sequence). Written as DNA, the CDR3 is TGTGCCAGCAGCTTAGGACAGGCTGGTAATGAAAAACTGTTTTTT. It encodes CASSLGQAGNEKLFF.

About this clonotype itself: One junction end does not reproduce the germline sequence, and a read error may be involved. This chain connects TRBV27 to TRBJ2-2, with a tentative D call TRBD1 (6 bases). The CDR3 runs 14 residues. Germline V lookup: CDR1 MNHEY, CDR2 SMNVEV (reference sequence). The CDR3 loop reads CASSPGHHTGKLFF. The DNA of the CDR3 is TGTGCCAGCAGTCCGGGACATCACACCGGGAAGCTGTTTTTT.

There are a few counts of this clonotype. The CDR3: CATSPKGQNSPLHF. As DNA, the CDR3 is TGTGCCACCAGTCCTAAGGGACAAAATTCACCCCTCCACTTT. The chain links TRBV15 to TRBJ1-6, with D tentatively TRBD1 (6 bases). CDR3 length: 14 amino acids. V shed 6 bases and J shed 7 bases, with 13 bases lying between them. CDR1 is LNHNV, CDR2 YYDKDF, per germline (reference sequence).

The chain links TRBV4-3 to TRBJ2-7; D not resolved. Trimming stripped 0 bases from V and 6 bases from J, with 12 bases between. Per germline, CDR1 LGHNA and CDR2 YSLEER. CDR3 length: 14 residues. The CDR3 reads CASSQDLWRREQYF. In DNA, the CDR3 is TGCGCCAGCAGCCAAGATCTATGGCGGCGCGAGCAGTACTTC.

This clonotype was recorded many times. This chain joins TRBV4-2 and TRBJ2-7; maybe TRBD2 (6 bases). From germline, CDR1 is LGHNA and CDR2 YNFKEQ. The CDR3 is made up of 15 amino acids. V shed 8 bases and J shed 7 bases, with 24 bases lying between them. The CDR3 DNA reads TGTGCCAGCGGAGGCACGGGGGTGAAGGTAGGGGAGCAGTACTTC. Protein sequence: CASGGTGVKVGEQYF.

This clonotype has more than one count but fewer than ten. The chain employs TRBV7-9 and TRBJ2-1; 11 bases agree with TRBD1. The CDR3 sequence is 14 residues long. Germline values: CDR1 SEHNR, CDR2 FQNEAQ (reference sequence). V was pared by 5 bases and J by 9 bases, with 6 bases of the junction left unmatched. The DNA of the CDR3 is TGTGCCAGCAGCCCTCGGACAGGGGGCGGTGAGCAGTTCTTC. It translates to CASSPRTGGGEQFF. The entire variable domain, with the rest obtained from reference TRBV7-9 and TRBJ2-1, is as follows: DTGVSQNPRHKITKRGQNVTFRCDPISEHNRLYWYRQTLGQGPEFLTYFQNEAQLEKSRLLSDRFSAERPKGSFSTLEIQRTEQGDSAMYLCASSPRTGGGEQFFGPGTRLTVL.

This clonotype was found many times. The chain couples TRBV12-3 or TRBV12-4 to TRBJ1-4; D ambiguous. CDR3 length: 12 amino acids. Trimming shortened V by 8 bases and J by 4 bases, and 8 bases separated the two germline ends. DNA for the CDR3: TGTGCCAGCGGACTGATTAATGAAAAACTGTTTTTT. Translating gives CASGLINEKLFF.

At least ten counts were recorded for this clonotype. The chain is built from TRBV20-1 and TRBJ2-7; 9 nucleotides line up with TRBD1. The CDR3 runs to 13 residues. With V trimmed by 1 base and J by 2 bases, 0 bases remained unmatched. Germline loops: CDR1 DFQATT, CDR2 SNEGSKA (reference sequence). Here the CDR3 DNA reads TGCAGTGCTAGAGGGGACAGGGCCTACGAGCAGTACGTC. Protein: CSARGDRAYEQYV.

The CDR3: CASSLAPPSGQPQHF. The CDR3 region has the DNA TGTGCCAGCAGCTTAGCCCCACCTTCGGGTCAGCCCCAGCATTTT. The rearrangement uses TRBV7-2 and TRBJ1-5; D is uncertain. The CDR3 sequence is 15 residues long. Germline-derived CDR1 and CDR2 are SGHTA and FQGNSA. The ends were cut back, 0 bases at V and 6 bases at J, with 12 bases in the middle.

This clonotype was detected ten times or more. The J gene is TRBJ1-6, the V gene TRBV6-5, with TRBD1 matching over 8 bases. The CDR3 sequence is 18 residues long. In germline, CDR1 is MNHEY, CDR2 SVGAGI. V gave up 1 base and J gave up 0 bases; unmatched junction bases: 5. The CDR3 is CASSYFGQGASYNSPLHF. The CDR3 coding sequence is TGTGCCAGCAGTTACTTTGGACAGGGAGCCTCCTATAATTCACCCCTCCACTTT.

This clonotype was detected a few times. This may be a read error: a much more frequent sequence differs by one nucleotide. This chain joins TRBV5-1 and TRBJ2-1; either TRBD1 or TRBD2 may supply D (5 bases each). Trimming removed 4 bases at V and 5 bases at J, with 10 bases between. CDR1 and CDR2 from the germline V gene are SGHRS and YFSETQ. The CDR3 spans 13 residues. CDR3 in DNA: TGCGCCAGCAGCCGGGACGGACACAATGAGCAGTTCTTC. As protein: CASSRDGHNEQFF.

The chain has TRBV24-1 and TRBJ1-2; D is unresolved. CDR1 KGHDR and CDR2 SFDVKD come from the germline V gene. CDR3 length equals 13 residues. Trimming pared 3 bases from V and 2 bases from J, leaving 6 bases between. The CDR3 region has the DNA TGTGCCACCAGTGATCAAGGGAACTATGGCTACACCTTC. Its translation: CATSDQGNYGYTF.

The chain couples TRBV27 to TRBJ1-5; D may be TRBD1 (5 bases). Germline V gene data show CDR1 as MNHEY and CDR2 as SMNVEV (reference sequence). The CDR3 has 13 residues. Deletions cut 10 bases from V and 0 bases from J, with 10 bases between. The CDR3 sequence is CATSQVSNQPQHF. The CDR3 DNA follows: TGTGCCACCTCACAGGTTAGCAATCAGCCCCAGCATTTT.

The J gene is TRBJ2-5, the V gene TRBV5-1; D ambiguous. The germline CDR1 and CDR2 sequences are SGHRS and YFSETQ. This CDR3 region has 14 residues. The V end was cut by 1 base, the J end by 5 bases, with 12 bases between. The CDR3 DNA follows: TGCGCCAGCAGCTTGCAGGCAGTAGGGGAGACCCAGTACTTC. Translated, it gives CASSLQAVGETQYF.

The chain joins TRBV24-1 to TRBJ2-1; D is undetermined. Trimming took off 6 bases at V and 7 bases at J, with 9 bases between the two ends. The CDR3 has 12 amino acids. The V gene's germline CDR1 is KGHDR and CDR2 SFDVKD. The CDR3 is CATSQSQNEQFF. CDR3 DNA: TGTGCCACCAGTCAGTCACAGAATGAGCAGTTCTTC.

Regarding this clonotype: Since a much larger clone is just one base distant, this may be a read error. The chain combines TRBV7-9 with TRBJ2-1; D remains unclear. The V end lost 0 bases, the J end lost 13 bases, and 13 bases lay between the germline ends. This CDR3 region has 13 residues. The V gene's germline CDR1 is SEHNR and CDR2 FQNEAQ (reference sequence). CDR3 region: CASSLAYPPIQFF. The DNA for the CDR3 is TGTGCCAGCAGCTTAGCGTATCCACCTATTCAGTTCTTC.